The TCR beta chain described here comes from a study of siplizumab effects on memory and regulatory T cells. General study points: Both greater diversity than memory cells and a major contribution to the alloresponse seemed to characterize naive T cells. Mapping to unstimulated subsets was achieved for only a minor fraction of alloreactive clones. The average Treg-derived proportion among mappable alloreactive CD4+ clones was 68.8% with siplizumab versus 25% to 30% in controls. Proliferating Tregs taken from siplizumab cultures were not shown to have a confirmed suppressive function.

On this clone itself: Its antigen is undetermined.

Profiling relied on immunoSEQ multiplex PCR, and the TCRdb table lists in-frame clones only, not all of them. The sample has some 87,000 clones, about 87% seen once. Germline loops: CDR1 LNHDA, CDR2 SQIVND (reference sequence). Trimming shortened V by 4 bases and J by 0 bases, and 13 bases separated the two germline ends. This CDR3 region has 16 residues. This chain connects TRBV19 to TRBJ1-5; perhaps TRBD1 as D (6 bases). The clonotype was recovered from a human donor in good health. The sequencing sample was made of CD4+ T cells sorted from blood. CDR3 region: CASSSSGALSNQPQHF. CDR3 in DNA: TGTGCCAGTAGTAGTTCAGGGGCCCTTAGCAATCAGCCCCAGCATTTT.